This is a list of T cell receptor beta chains from one sample in a study of human T cells and chemical hapten exposure. From the RACE reads, TCRdb called clonotypes with MiXCR, one entry per CDR3 protein. The sample includes fewer than 300,000 distinct CDR3 sequences, approximately 8.6% seen only once; the top ten take about 2.1%. Sequences were derived from whole blood, sampled in connection with sensitization to the hapten diphenylcyclopropenone (DPC). These receptors were taken from a woman between 40 and 50 years old with alopecia areata. Some clones in this sample may be carry-over from other donors' samples. Each CDR3 is given with its conserved first and last residue. D genes are given only for firm matches. Not all rows give a size; the values are once, few, many and, for expanded clones, a class.

d_gene,v_gene,j_gene,abundance,CDR3nt,CDR3aa
TRBD1,TRBV10-3,TRBJ2-5,-,TGTGCCATTTCAGGACAGGGCTTCCAAGAGACCCAGTACTTC,CAISGQGFQETQYF
-,TRBV29-1,TRBJ2-5,-,TGCAGCGTTTCCCCGGCGGTACGTCAAGAGACCCAGTACTTC,CSVSPAVRQETQYF
TRBD2,TRBV20-1,TRBJ2-3,-,TGCAGTGCTACACTAGCGGGAGTCCCAGATACGCAGTATTTT,CSATLAGVPDTQYF
-,TRBV15,TRBJ2-7,few,TGTGCCACCAGAGAAGTAGGAGACTACGAGCAGTACTTC,CATREVGDYEQYF
-,TRBV20-1,TRBJ2-7,-,TGCAGTGCTAGACAGGAGGCCTTCTACGAGCAGTACTTC,CSARQEAFYEQYF
-,TRBV24-1,TRBJ2-3,few,TGTGCCACCAGTGCGGACTGGACGCAGTATTTT,CATSADWTQYF
-,TRBV24-1,TRBJ1-2,few,TGTGCCACCAGTGATCGGAATTGGGGGGAAGGGAACTATGGCTACACCTTC,CATSDRNWGEGNYGYTF
-,TRBV12-3/TRBV12-4,TRBJ2-2,many,TGTGCCAGCAGTTTAAGGCCCGGGGAGCTGTTTTTT,CASSLRPGELFF
-,TRBV5-1,TRBJ2-3,many,TGCGCCAGCAGCTTGCCCCTTGCAGGGGATGGCACAGATACGCAGTATTTT,CASSLPLAGDGTDTQYF
-,TRBV6-5,TRBJ2-1,-,TGTGCCAGCACCGCCGGTATTTACAATGAGCAGTTCTTC,CASTAGIYNEQFF
TRBD1,TRBV6-6,TRBJ1-5,few,TGTGCCAGCAGTTACACGGGACAGGGGGCTTTTGTTCAGCCCCAGCATTTT,CASSYTGQGAFVQPQHF
-,TRBV29-1,TRBJ2-3,-,TGCAGCGCCCGATATAGCACAGATACGCAGTATTTT,CSARYSTDTQYF
-,TRBV29-1,TRBJ2-2,few,TGCAGCGCCTCGAACACCGGGGAGCTGTTTTTT,CSASNTGELFF
-,TRBV20-1,TRBJ2-4,-,TGCAGTGCTTCCCGGCTCTCGAAAAACATTCAGTACTTC,CSASRLSKNIQYF
TRBD1,TRBV20-1,TRBJ1-4,few,TGCAGTGCTGGGACAGGGGGCGAAGAAAAACTGTTTTTT,CSAGTGGEEKLFF
-,TRBV7-8,TRBJ2-5,few,TGTGCCAGCAGCTTAGTAGGAGGAGCAGAGACCCAGTACTTC,CASSLVGGAETQYF
-,TRBV6-5,TRBJ1-1,-,TGTGCCAGCAGTTACTCCACCATGGCGGACACTGAAGCTTTCTTT,CASSYSTMADTEAFF
TRBD1,TRBV10-3,TRBJ2-7,-,TGTGCCATCCGGGACAGCTCCTACGAGCAGTACTTC,CAIRDSSYEQYF
-,TRBV7-9,TRBJ2-5,few,TGTGCCAGCAGCTTAGTCTCGGGGGAGACCCAGTACTTC,CASSLVSGETQYF
-,TRBV20-1,TRBJ1-4,-,TGCAGTGTCGGTAGAACTAATGAAAAACTGTTTTTT,CSVGRTNEKLFF
TRBD1,TRBV28,TRBJ2-1,many,TGTGCCACCAAAATCTCGGGACAGGGATTCAGTGAGCAGTTCTTC,CATKISGQGFSEQFF
-,TRBV12-3/TRBV12-4,TRBJ1-3,many,TGTGCCAGCAGCCCCCTCCGGGATAATGGAAACACCATATATTTT,CASSPLRDNGNTIYF
-,TRBV7-2,TRBJ2-1,-,TGTGCCAGCAGCTCCCCCGTGGCTCCGAAGGTGAATGAGCAGTTCTTC,CASSSPVAPKVNEQFF
-,TRBV12-3/TRBV12-4,TRBJ2-4,-,TGTGCCAGCAGTGGAGGAGGGGGGCGAGGAAACATTCAGTACTTC,CASSGGGGRGNIQYF
-,TRBV4-2,TRBJ1-1,-,TGTGCCAGCAGCCAAAACGCGGAGGGGATTGAAGCTTTCTTT,CASSQNAEGIEAFF
-,TRBV11-2,TRBJ2-6,many,TGTGCCAGCAGCTCGATACAGGGGGCCAACGTCCTGACTTTC,CASSSIQGANVLTF
-,TRBV9,TRBJ2-7,few,TGTGCCAGCAGCGTAGAAGGCCAGGGGGGAAACGAGCAGTACTTC,CASSVEGQGGNEQYF
-,TRBV5-1,TRBJ1-1,-,TGCGCCAGCAGCTCCGGGGATAGGGCTGAAGCTTTCTTT,CASSSGDRAEAFF
-,TRBV6-1,TRBJ1-1,-,TGTGCCAGCAGTGAGATACTTGGCACTGAAGCTTTCTTT,CASSEILGTEAFF
-,TRBV9,TRBJ1-4,-,TGTGCCAGCAGCGTAGATCCGGGGCCTAATGAAAAACTGTTTTTT,CASSVDPGPNEKLFF
TRBD1,TRBV4-1,TRBJ1-6,many,TGCGCCAGCAGCCAAATAGACAGGGAGAATTCACCCCTCCACTTT,CASSQIDRENSPLHF
TRBD2,TRBV5-1,TRBJ2-1,few,TGCGCCAGCAGCCTACTCGGACTAGCCTACAATGAGCAGTTCTTC,CASSLLGLAYNEQFF
-,TRBV6-5,TRBJ2-5,few,TGTGCCAGCATGGCAGGGAGTATGGAGACCCAGTACTTC,CASMAGSMETQYF
TRBD1,TRBV6-2/TRBV6-3,TRBJ1-4,few,TGTGCCAGCAGATCCTCAGGGGGCCTTAATGAAAAACTGTTTTTT,CASRSSGGLNEKLFF